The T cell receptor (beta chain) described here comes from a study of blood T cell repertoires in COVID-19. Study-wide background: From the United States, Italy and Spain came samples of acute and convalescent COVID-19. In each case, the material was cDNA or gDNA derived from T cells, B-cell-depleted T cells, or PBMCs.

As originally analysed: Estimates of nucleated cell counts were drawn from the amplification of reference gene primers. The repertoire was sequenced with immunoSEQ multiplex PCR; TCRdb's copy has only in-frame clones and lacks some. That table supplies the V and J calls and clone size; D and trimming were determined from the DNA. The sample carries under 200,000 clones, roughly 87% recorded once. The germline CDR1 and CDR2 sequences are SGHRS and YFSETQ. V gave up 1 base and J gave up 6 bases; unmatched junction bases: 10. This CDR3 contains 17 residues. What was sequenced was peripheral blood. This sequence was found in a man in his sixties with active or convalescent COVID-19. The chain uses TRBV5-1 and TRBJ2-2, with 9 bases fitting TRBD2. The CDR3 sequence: CASSLNPAGGGAGELFF. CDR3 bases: TGCGCCAGCAGCTTGAATCCGGCGGGGGGGGGCGCCGGGGAGCTGTTTTTT. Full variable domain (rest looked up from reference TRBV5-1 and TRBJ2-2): KAGVTQTPRYLIKTRGQQVTLSCSPISGHRSVSWYQQTPGQGLQFLFEYFSETQRNKGNFPGRFSGRQFSNSRSEMNVSTLELGDSALYLCASSLNPAGGGAGELFFGEGSRLTVL.